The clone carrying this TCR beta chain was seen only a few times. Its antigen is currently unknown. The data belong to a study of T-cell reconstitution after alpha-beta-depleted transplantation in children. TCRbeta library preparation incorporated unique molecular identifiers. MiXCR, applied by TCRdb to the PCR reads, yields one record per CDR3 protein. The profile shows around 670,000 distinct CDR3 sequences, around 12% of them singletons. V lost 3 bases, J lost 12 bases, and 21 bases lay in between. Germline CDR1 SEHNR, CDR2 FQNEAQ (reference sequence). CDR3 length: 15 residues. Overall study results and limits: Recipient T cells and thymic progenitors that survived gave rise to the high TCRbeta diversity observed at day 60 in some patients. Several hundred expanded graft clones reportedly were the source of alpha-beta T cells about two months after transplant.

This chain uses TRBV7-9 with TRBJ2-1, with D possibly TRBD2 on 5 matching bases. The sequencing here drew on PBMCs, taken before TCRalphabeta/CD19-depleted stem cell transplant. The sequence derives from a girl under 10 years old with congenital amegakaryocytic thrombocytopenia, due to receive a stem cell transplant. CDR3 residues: CASSFPGLAGMVQFF. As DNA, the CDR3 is TGTGCCAGCAGCTTCCCCGGGCTAGCTGGAATGGTGCAGTTCTTC.